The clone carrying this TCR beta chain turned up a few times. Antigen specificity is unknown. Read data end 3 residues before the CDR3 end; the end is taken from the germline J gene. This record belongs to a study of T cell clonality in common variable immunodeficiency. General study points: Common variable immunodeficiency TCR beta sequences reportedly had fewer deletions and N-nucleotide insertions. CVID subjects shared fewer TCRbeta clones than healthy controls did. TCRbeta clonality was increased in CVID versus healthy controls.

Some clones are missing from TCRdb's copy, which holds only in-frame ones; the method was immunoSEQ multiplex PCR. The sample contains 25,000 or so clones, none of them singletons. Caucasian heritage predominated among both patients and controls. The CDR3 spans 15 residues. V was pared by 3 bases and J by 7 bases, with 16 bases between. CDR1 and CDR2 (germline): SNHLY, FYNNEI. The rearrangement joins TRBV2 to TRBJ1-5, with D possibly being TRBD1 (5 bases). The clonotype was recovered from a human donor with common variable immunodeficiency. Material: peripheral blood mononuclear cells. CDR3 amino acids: CASSEKGRVEQPQHF. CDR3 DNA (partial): TGTGCCAGCAGTGAGAAGGGCAGGGTAGAACAGCCC. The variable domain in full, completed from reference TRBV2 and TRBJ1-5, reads EPEVTQTPSHQVTQMGQEVILRCVPISNHLYFYWYRQILGQKVEFLVSFYNNEISEKSEIFDDQFSVERPDGSNFTLKIRSTKLEDSAMYFCASSEKGRVEQPQHFGDGTRLSIL.